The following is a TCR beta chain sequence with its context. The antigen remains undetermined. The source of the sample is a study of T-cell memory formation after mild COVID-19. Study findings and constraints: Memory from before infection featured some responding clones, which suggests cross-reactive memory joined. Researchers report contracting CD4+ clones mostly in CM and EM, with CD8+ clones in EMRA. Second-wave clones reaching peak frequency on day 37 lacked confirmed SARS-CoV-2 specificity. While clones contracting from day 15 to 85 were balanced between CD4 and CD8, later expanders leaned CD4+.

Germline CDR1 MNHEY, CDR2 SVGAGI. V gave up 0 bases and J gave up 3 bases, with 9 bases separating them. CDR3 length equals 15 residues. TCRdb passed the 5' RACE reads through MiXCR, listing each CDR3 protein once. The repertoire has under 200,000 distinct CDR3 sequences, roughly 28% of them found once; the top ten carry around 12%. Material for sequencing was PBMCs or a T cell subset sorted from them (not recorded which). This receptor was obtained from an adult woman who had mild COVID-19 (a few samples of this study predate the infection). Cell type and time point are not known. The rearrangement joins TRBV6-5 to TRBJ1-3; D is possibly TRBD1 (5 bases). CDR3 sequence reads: CASSYSRQFGNTIYF. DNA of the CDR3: TGTGCCAGCAGTTACTCGAGACAGTTTGGAAACACCATATATTTT.